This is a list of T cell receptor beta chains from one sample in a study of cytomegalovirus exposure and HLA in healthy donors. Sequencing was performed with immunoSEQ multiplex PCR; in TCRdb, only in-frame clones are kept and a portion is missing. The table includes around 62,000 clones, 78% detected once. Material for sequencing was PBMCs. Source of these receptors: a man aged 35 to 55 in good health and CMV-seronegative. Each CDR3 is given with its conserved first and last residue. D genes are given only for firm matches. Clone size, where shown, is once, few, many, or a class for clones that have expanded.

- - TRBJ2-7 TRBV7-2 CASSRQQGGYEQYF TGTGCCAGCAGCCGCCAGCAGGGGGGCTACGAGCAGTACTTC
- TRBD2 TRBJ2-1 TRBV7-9 CASSLAQTSGSYEQFF TGTGCCAGCAGCTTAGCCCAGACTAGCGGGAGCTATGAGCAGTTCTTC
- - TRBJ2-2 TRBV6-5 CATRSRGGELFF TGTGCCACCCGGTCCAGAGGCGGGGAGCTGTTTTTT
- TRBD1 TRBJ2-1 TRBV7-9 CASSRGQGAQGWLFF TGTGCCAGCAGCCGGGGACAGGGGGCGCAGGGTTGGTTATTCTTC
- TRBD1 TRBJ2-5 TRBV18 CASSSDQGVETQYF TGTGCCAGCTCCAGCGACCAGGGGGTTGAGACCCAGTACTTC
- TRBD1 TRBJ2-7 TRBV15 CATSSGGQGEQYF TGTGCCACCAGCAGCGGTGGACAGGGCGAGCAGTACTTC
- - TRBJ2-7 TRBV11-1 CASSLVQVTYEQYF TGTGCCAGCAGCTTAGTACAGGTCACCTACGAGCAGTACTTC
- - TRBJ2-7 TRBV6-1 CASSVGEELYEQYF TGTGCCAGCAGTGTGGGAGAAGAATTGTACGAGCAGTACTTC
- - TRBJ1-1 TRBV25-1 CASSEAGNTEAFF TGTGCCAGCAGTGAAGCCGGGAACACTGAAGCTTTCTTT
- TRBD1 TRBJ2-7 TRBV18 CASSLDRASYEQYF TGTGCCAGCTCACTTGACAGGGCCTCCTACGAGCAGTACTTC
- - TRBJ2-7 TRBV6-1 CASSEGHDRPSF TGTGCCAGCAGTGAAGGCCACGACAGACCGAGCTTC
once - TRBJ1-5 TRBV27 CASSFAGGSNQPQHF TGTGCCAGCAGTTTCGCCGGAGGGAGCAATCAGCCCCAGCATTTT
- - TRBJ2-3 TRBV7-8 CASSLSWDFADTQYF TGTGCCAGCAGCCTCTCATGGGACTTCGCAGATACGCAGTATTTT
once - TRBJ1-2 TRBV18 CASSPEAAGYTF TGTGCCAGCTCACCAGAGGCCGCAGGCTACACCTTC
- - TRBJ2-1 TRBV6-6 CASSYSASVNEQFF TGTGCCAGCAGTTACTCGGCTAGCGTGAATGAGCAGTTCTTC